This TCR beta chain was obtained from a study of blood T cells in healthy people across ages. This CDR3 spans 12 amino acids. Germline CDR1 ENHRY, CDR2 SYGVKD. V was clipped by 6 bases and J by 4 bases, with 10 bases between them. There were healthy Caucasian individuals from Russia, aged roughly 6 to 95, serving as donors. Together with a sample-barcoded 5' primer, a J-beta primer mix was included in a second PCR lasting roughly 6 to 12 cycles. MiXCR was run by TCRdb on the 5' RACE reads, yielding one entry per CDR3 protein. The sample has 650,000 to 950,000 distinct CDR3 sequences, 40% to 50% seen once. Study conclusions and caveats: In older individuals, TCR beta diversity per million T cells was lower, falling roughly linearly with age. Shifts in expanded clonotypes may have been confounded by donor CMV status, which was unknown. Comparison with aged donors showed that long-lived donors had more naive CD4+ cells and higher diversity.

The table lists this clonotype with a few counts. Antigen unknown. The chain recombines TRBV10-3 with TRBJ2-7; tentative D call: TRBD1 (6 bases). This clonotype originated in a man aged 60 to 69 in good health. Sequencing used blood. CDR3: CAISPRGYEQYF. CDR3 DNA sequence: TGTGCCATCAGCCCAAGGGGGTACGAGCAGTACTTC.